These 19 T cell receptor beta chains were all obtained from the same sample, sequenced in a study of identifying expanded T cells in peripheral blood (dated by TCRdb to about 2019). The library was prepared using the immunoSEQ multiplex PCR assay. TCRdb retrieved this table from immuneACCESS and kept in-frame rearrangements only. Not all clones are present; in checked studies, unresolved V genes account for under half, and no reason is known for the remainder. The sample table records roughly 78,000 clones; approximately 87% of these occur just once. The leading ten clones occupy about 3.3% of the sample. Sequencing was carried out using blood. The source is a person aged 18 to 70 in good health.

This chain connects TRBV9 to TRBJ1-2; D is ambiguous. CDR3 length equals 14 residues. The ends were cut back, 0 bases at V and 0 bases at J, with 6 bases in the middle. Germline loops: CDR1 SGDLS, CDR2 YYNGEE. The chain's CDR3 is CASSVGAANYGYTF. CDR3 nucleotide sequence: TGTGCCAGCAGCGTAGGGGCCGCTAACTATGGCTACACCTTC.

The CDR3 DNA is TGCGCCAGCAGCTTGGCCGACGACAGGGGCTACGAGCAGTACTTC. It codes for CASSLADDRGYEQYF. The chain combines TRBV5-1 with TRBJ2-7; 8 bases match TRBD1. V was pared by 0 bases and J by 3 bases, with 5 bases of the junction left unmatched. The CDR3 length is 15 residues. The germline V gene encodes CDR1 SGHRS and CDR2 YFSETQ.

The rearrangement links TRBV10-3 to TRBJ1-4; 10 positions agree with TRBD1. Germline V gene data show CDR1 as ENHRY and CDR2 as SYGVKD. V was clipped by 4 bases and J by 8 bases; unmatched bases: 4. This CDR3 is 14 amino acids long. CDR3 residues: CAISGGQGNEKLFF. The CDR3 DNA sequence: TGTGCCATCAGTGGGGGACAGGGGAACGAAAAACTGTTTTTT.

The chain carries TRBV7-2 and TRBJ2-7; the D is unclear. CDR1 is SGHTA, CDR2 FQGNSA, per germline. V dropped 3 bases and J dropped 6 bases, with 12 bases sitting between them. This CDR3 has 13 residues. DNA of the CDR3: TGTGCCAGCAGCTTGGCCAGAATAAGCGAGCAGTACTTC. Translated: CASSLARISEQYF.

This chain uses TRBV2 with TRBJ2-3; 7 positions agree with TRBD1. The V and J ends lost 4 bases and 2 bases, in that order; junction bases with no gene match: 3. Germline-derived CDR1 and CDR2 are SNHLY and FYNNEI. The CDR3 is made up of 14 amino acids. The CDR3 reads CASSGTGPTDTQYF. For the CDR3, the DNA is TGTGCCAGCAGTGGGACAGGACCCACAGATACGCAGTATTTT. The whole variable domain, remainder taken from reference TRBV2 and TRBJ2-3, is EPEVTQTPSHQVTQMGQEVILRCVPISNHLYFYWYRQILGQKVEFLVSFYNNEISEKSEIFDDQFSVERPDGSNFTLKIRSTKLEDSAMYFCASSGTGPTDTQYFGPGTRLTVL.

V gene TRBV4-1 combines with J gene TRBJ2-2; TRBD2 agrees at 8 bases. The CDR3 runs 16 residues. Trimming removed 4 bases from V and 3 bases from J; junction bases left unmatched: 7. Germline V gene sequence: CDR1 MGHRA, CDR2 YSYEKL. The CDR3 DNA is TGCGCCAGCAGCCCGGGGGGGCCGAGGGACACCGGGGAGCTGTTTTTT. Protein sequence: CASSPGGPRDTGELFF.

V usage is TRBV11-2 and J usage is TRBJ1-2; 7 bases line up with TRBD1. This CDR3 comprises 14 residues. Trimming cost V 5 bases and J 3 bases; bases outside gene matches: 6. CDR1 and CDR2 from the germline V gene are SGHAT and FQNNGV. The CDR3 sequence is CASSPVGQDYGYTF. DNA for the CDR3: TGTGCCAGCAGCCCCGTCGGACAGGACTATGGCTACACCTTC.

CDR3 protein: CASRRQGALNTEAFF. DNA for the CDR3: TGCGCCAGCAGGCGACAGGGGGCCTTAAACACTGAAGCTTTCTTT. The chain links TRBV5-1 to TRBJ1-1, with TRBD1 matching 10 bases. The junction had 6 bases not matched to a gene; V was cut back by 5 bases and J by 2 bases. This CDR3 spans 15 amino acids. Germline V gene sequence: CDR1 SGHRS, CDR2 YFSETQ.

The rearrangement joins TRBV27 to TRBJ2-7; D is perhaps TRBD1 or TRBD2 (6 bases each). Germline V CDR1 and CDR2: MNHEY, SMNVEV (reference sequence). Trimming left V 3 bases short and J 4 bases short, with 13 bases between. The length of the CDR3 is 14 residues. The CDR3 coding sequence is TGTGCCAGCAGTTTGCGGACGGGGGCATACGAGCAGTACTTC. This sequence encodes CASSLRTGAYEQYF.

The CDR3 here is CASSSGVSWETQYF. In DNA, the CDR3 is TGCGCCAGCAGTTCGGGAGTTAGTTGGGAGACCCAGTACTTC. The chain employs TRBV5-1 and TRBJ2-5; possible D gene TRBD2, 6 bases. CDR1 and CDR2 (germline): SGHRS, YFSETQ. V was trimmed by 5 bases and J by 5 bases, leaving 16 bases between them. The CDR3 extends over 14 amino acids.

The gene calls are TRBV6-1 and TRBJ2-5, with 9 bases lining up with TRBD2. This CDR3 spans 15 amino acids. From germline, CDR1 is MNHNS and CDR2 SASEGT. Unmatched junction bases numbered 8, after V lost 6 bases and J lost 3 bases. The CDR3: CASSLGLAGEETQYF. The CDR3 DNA sequence: TGTGCCAGCAGCCTCGGATTAGCGGGAGAAGAGACCCAGTACTTC.

The genes are TRBV7-2 and TRBJ2-3, with TRBD2 identical over 7 bases. Per the germline V gene, CDR1 is SGHTA and CDR2 is FQGNSA. This CDR3 spans 15 amino acids. V shed 2 bases and J 4 bases; nucleotides not matched to a gene: 6. The CDR3 DNA reads as TGTGCCAGCAGCTTATATCGGGGGAGGGCAGATACGCAGTATTTT. Protein: CASSLYRGRADTQYF.

The J gene is TRBJ1-2, the V gene TRBV9, with 7 bases matching TRBD1. This CDR3 spans 14 amino acids. Looked up from germline, CDR1 is SGDLS and CDR2 is YYNGEE. V lost 0 bases, J lost 6 bases, and 5 bases stayed unmatched. The CDR3 spells CASSVADDRDGYTF. The CDR3 region has the DNA TGTGCCAGCAGCGTAGCGGACGACAGGGATGGCTACACCTTC.

The chain recombines TRBV7-2 with TRBJ2-5, with 7 bases that match TRBD2. The trim removed 4 bases at V and 5 bases at J, leaving 7 bases unmatched. Germline-derived CDR1 and CDR2 are SGHTA and FQGNSA. The CDR3 sequence is 14 residues long. DNA for the CDR3: TGTGCCAGCAGCTACCCTAGCGGTAGGGAGACCCAGTACTTC. Translating gives CASSYPSGRETQYF.

The rearrangement joins TRBV6-5 to TRBJ2-7, with 9 positions matching TRBD1. Germline V gives CDR1 MNHEY, CDR2 SVGAGI. The trim removed 2 bases at V and 4 bases at J, leaving 6 bases unmatched. The CDR3 consists of 15 residues. CDR3: CASSYAPGQGYEQYF. CDR3 in DNA: TGTGCCAGCAGTTACGCCCCGGGACAGGGTTACGAGCAGTACTTC.

The rearrangement links TRBV4-3 to TRBJ1-2; D is possibly TRBD1 (5 bases). The germline CDR1 and CDR2 sequences are LGHNA and YSLEER. This CDR3 has 15 amino acids. V lost 3 bases, J lost 4 bases, and 15 bases lay in between. The chain's CDR3 is CASSQSRGGSYGYTF. CDR3 nucleotide sequence: TGCGCCAGCAGCCAGTCCCGGGGGGGAAGCTATGGCTACACCTTC.

This clone was counted only a few times. The chain has TRBV19 and TRBJ2-7, with 9 bases identical to TRBD1. CDR3 length equals 14 residues. CDR1 and CDR2 (germline): LNHDA, SQIVND (reference sequence). V lost 4 bases, J lost 6 bases, and 7 bases stayed unmatched. Here the CDR3 DNA reads TGTGCCAGTAGTACGGGACAGGGAATCCTCGAGCAGTACTTC. Residues: CASSTGQGILEQYF. The complete variable domain, with remaining parts taken from reference TRBV19 and TRBJ2-7, reads DGGITQSPKYLFRKEGQNVTLSCEQNLNHDAMYWYRQDPGQGLRLIYYSQIVNDFQKGDIAEGYSVSREKKESFPLTVTSAQKNPTAFYLCASSTGQGILEQYFGPGTRLTVT.

This clone was seen a few times. The chain is built from TRBV5-4 and TRBJ2-5; D gene unclear. Germline values: CDR1 SGHNT, CDR2 YYREEE (reference sequence). The CDR3 consists of 14 residues. V gave up 0 bases and J gave up 1 base, with 7 bases separating them. The chain's CDR3 is CASSLGGSQETQYF. CDR3 DNA: TGTGCCAGCAGCTTGGGCGGCAGCCAAGAGACCCAGTACTTC.

V usage is TRBV18 and J usage is TRBJ2-1, with D maybe TRBD1 (5 bases). The V gene lost 0 bases and the J gene lost 5 bases, with 8 bases spanning the gap. Germline CDR1 is KGHSH and CDR2 is LQKENI. CDR3 length: 14 amino acids. The CDR3 region is CASSPPDINNEQFF. In DNA, the CDR3 is TGTGCCAGCTCACCACCGGACATCAACAATGAGCAGTTCTTC.